The clone carrying this TCR beta chain has ten or more counts. No antigen is known for it. Using RNA template, CDR3s of TCR alpha and beta were amplified with iRepertoire arm-PCR. For one-step reverse transcription and amplification, about 90-400 ng of tissue mRNA or PBMC total RNA was used. One entry per CDR3 protein, called by TCRdb with MiXCR from the multiplex PCR reads. Among over 3,500 distinct CDR3 sequences listed, around 21% were seen once. The CDR3 has 18 residues. Trimming cost V 4 bases and J 0 bases; bases outside gene matches: 9. Germline V gives CDR1 SEHNR, CDR2 FQNEAQ (reference sequence). This specimen comes from a study of glioma-infiltrating T cells. Broader study findings: Very few CDR3 sequences were shared between tissue and blood. Gliomas, especially low-grade, showed above-expected tissue-blood divergence; non-neoplastic patients showed below.

The clonotype originates from a human donor with low-grade glioma or glioblastoma, undergoing nonglioma brain surgery, or in good health (not recorded which). Sequencing used glioma tissue, nonneoplastic brain tissue, or PBMCs (not recorded which). The chain combines TRBV7-9 with TRBJ2-6, with 7 bases matching TRBD1. The CDR3 nucleotides read TGTGCCAGCAGCTCGACTCGGGACAGTCTCTCTGGGGCCAACGTCCTGACTTTC. This encodes CASSSTRDSLSGANVLTF.